This T cell receptor beta chain derives from a study of blood T cell repertoires in COVID-19 (dated by TCRdb to 2018 to 2020). Study-wide context: Samples covering the acute and convalescent phases of COVID-19 were provided by collaborators in the United States, Italy and Spain. Samples were obtained from the ongoing ImmuneRACE study (first 160 participants) and from over 1,000 subjects provided by 6 global collaborators. A de-identified subject ID, COVID-19 status, age in years and sex were almost always included in the sample metadata. A freely available public database, intended as a resource for researchers studying the immune response to SARS-CoV-2, is where the repertoires were released. The prospective study material was composed of cDNA or gDNA derived from T cells, B-cell-depleted T cells, or PBMCs. Deeply sampled blood TCRbeta repertoires from subjects exposed to, actively infected with, or recovered from COVID-19 were included in the dataset. HLA class I and class II types, where available, came from metadata supplied by the sample provider rather than from assay-based typing. The investigation overall reported the following: The quantity of clinical and demographic metadata differed by source and by participant and was supplied without curation.

Via the germline V gene (reference sequence), CDR1 is LGHDT and CDR2 YNNKEL. From its cysteine to its phenylalanine, the CDR3 spans 15 amino acids. Only the CDR3 part of the read is kept: 45 bases, read in frame from the first base. Trimming removed 2 bases from V and 3 bases from J, leaving 13 bases between the germline ends. For this clone: What antigen it recognizes has not been identified. Per-nucleotide qualities are absent, and no much larger clonotype sits a single base away.

A second Seattle source provided samples from volunteer blood donors who had recovered from COVID-19. Whole blood was collected in K2EDTA tubes by collaborating institutions according to the institutions' own protocols. For TCRbeta analysis, collaborator samples were shipped as frozen whole blood, as isolated PBMCs, or as DNA extracted from either sample type. The immunoSEQ Assay, a bias-controlled multiplex PCR, was used to amplify TCRbeta CDR3 regions from genomic DNA. The authors' analysis ran thus. The number of nucleated cells in each sample was estimated from the amplification of reference gene primers within the assay. To quantify the absolute abundance of each unique TCRbeta CDR3 rearrangement, sequence reads were collapsed and filtered. Productive Simpson clonality was computed per sample as the square root of Simpson's diversity index over productive rearrangements. TCRdb limited this immuneACCESS table to in-frame rearrangements with V and J called. A share of clones is missing; checked studies link under half to unresolved V genes, and the rest is unexplained. Clone size and V and J calls were adopted from that table, with D and trimming inferred from the DNA. Across this sample there are over 200,000 clones, with about 83% seen only once. The top ten clones comprise approximately 6.2% of the sample.

The sequencing input was peripheral blood. Recombination linked TRBV3-1 (or the pseudogene TRBV3-2) to TRBJ2-5; perhaps TRBD1 is the D gene, with 6 bases matching. This TCR was sampled from a man between 60 and 70 years old who had recovered from COVID-19. The CDR3 protein sequence reads: CASSQRGQVKETQYF. The DNA reads as follows: TGTGCCAGCAGCCAAAGGGGACAAGTAAAAGAGACCCAGTACTTC.